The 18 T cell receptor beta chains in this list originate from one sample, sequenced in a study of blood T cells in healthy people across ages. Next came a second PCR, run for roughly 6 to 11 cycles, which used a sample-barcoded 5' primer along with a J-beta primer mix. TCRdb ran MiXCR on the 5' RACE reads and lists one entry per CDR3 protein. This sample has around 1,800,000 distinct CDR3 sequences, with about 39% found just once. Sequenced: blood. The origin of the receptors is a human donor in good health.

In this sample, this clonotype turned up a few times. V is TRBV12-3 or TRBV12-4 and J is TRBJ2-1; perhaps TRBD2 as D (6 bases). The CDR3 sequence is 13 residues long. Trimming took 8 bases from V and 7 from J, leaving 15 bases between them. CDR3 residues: CASSWDLENEQFF. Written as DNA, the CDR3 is TGTGCCAGCTCTTGGGACTTAGAAAATGAGCAGTTCTTC.

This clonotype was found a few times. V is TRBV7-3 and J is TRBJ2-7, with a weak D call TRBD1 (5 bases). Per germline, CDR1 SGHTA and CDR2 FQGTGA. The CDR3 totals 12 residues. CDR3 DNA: TGTGGACCGGACAAGGATGCTAACGAGCAGTACTTC. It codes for CGPDKDANEQYF.

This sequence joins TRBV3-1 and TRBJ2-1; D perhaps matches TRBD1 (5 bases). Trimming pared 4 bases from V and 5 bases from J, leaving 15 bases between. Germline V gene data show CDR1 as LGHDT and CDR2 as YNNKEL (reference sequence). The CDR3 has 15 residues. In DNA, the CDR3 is TGTGCCAGCAGCCTTTTGGGGCCTCGGGACAATGAGCAGTTCTTC. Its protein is CASSLLGPRDNEQFF.

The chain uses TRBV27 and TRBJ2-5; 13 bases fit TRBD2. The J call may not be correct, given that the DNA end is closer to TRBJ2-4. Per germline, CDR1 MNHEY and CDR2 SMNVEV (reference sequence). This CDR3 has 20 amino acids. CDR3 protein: CASSTCTSGGGSLAKNIQYF. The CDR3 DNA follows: TGTGCCAGCAGTACATGTACTAGCGGGGGGGGATCCCTAGCCAAAAACATTCAGTACTTC.

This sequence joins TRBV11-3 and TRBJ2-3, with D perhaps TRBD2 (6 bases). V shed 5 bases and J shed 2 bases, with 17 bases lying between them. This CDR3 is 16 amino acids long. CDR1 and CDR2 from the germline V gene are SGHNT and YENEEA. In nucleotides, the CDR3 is TGTGCCAGCAGCGCAACGGGACTGTACTTCACAGATACGCAGTATTTT. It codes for CASSATGLYFTDTQYF.

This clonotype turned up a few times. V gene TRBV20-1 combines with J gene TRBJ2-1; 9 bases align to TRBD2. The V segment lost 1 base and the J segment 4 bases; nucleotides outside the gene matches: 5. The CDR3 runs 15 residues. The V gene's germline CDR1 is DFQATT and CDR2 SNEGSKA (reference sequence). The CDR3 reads CSARVLAGTYNEQFF. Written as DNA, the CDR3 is TGCAGTGCTAGAGTTCTAGCGGGGACTTACAATGAGCAGTTCTTC.

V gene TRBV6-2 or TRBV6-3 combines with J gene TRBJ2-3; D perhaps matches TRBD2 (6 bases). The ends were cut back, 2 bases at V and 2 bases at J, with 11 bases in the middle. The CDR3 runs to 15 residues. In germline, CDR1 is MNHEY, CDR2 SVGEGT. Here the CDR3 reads CASSYPGGTTDTQYF. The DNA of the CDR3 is TGTGCCAGCAGTTACCCCGGGGGTACCACAGATACGCAGTATTTT.

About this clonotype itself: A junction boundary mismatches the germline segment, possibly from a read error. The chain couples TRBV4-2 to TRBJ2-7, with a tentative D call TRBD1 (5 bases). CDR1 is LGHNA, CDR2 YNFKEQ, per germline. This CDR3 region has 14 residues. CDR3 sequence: CASSREQVSYGQYF. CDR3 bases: TGTGCCAGCAGCCGAGAACAGGTCTCCTACGGGCAGTACTTC.

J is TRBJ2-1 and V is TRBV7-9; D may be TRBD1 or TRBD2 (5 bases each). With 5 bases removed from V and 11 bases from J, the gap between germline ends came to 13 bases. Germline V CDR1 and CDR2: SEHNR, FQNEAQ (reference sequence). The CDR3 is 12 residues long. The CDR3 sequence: CASSPGTDKQFF. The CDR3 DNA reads TGTGCCAGCAGCCCCGGGACGGACAAGCAGTTCTTC.

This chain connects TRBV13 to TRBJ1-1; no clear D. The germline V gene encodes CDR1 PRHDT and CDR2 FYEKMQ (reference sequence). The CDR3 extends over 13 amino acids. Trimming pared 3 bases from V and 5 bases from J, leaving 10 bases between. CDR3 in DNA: TGTGCCAGCAGCTTTCTGCCGGAGACTGAAGCTTTCTTT. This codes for CASSFLPETEAFF.

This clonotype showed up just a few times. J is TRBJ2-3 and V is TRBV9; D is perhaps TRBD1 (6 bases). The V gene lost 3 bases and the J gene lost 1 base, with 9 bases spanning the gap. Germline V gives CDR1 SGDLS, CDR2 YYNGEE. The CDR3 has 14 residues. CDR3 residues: CASSAGVGTDTQYF. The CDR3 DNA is TGTGCCAGCAGCGCAGGGGTGGGCACAGATACGCAGTATTTT.

As DNA, the CDR3 is TGTGCCAGCAGTTATGCTGCGGCGTACTATGGCTACACCTTC. Translation: CASSYAAAYYGYTF. The V and J genes are TRBV6-6 and TRBJ1-2, with D uncertain. This CDR3 is 14 amino acids long. CDR1 is MNHNY, CDR2 SVGAGI, per germline (reference sequence). Trimming took off 3 bases at V and 3 bases at J, with 11 bases between the two ends.

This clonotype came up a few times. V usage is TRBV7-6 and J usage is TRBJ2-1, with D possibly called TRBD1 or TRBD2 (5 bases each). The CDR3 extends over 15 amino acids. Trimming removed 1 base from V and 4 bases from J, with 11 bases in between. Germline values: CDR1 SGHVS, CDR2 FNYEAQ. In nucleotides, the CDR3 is TGTGCCAGCAGCTTAGGGGACGTAACATACAATGAGCAGTTCTTC. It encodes CASSLGDVTYNEQFF.

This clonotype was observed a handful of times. This chain's CDR3 is CAISATVYNEQFF. In DNA form, the CDR3 reads TGTGCCATCAGTGCTACAGTGTACAATGAGCAGTTCTTC. The rearrangement links TRBV10-3 to TRBJ2-1, with D unclear. Trimming took 4 bases from V and 4 from J, leaving 8 bases between them. Germline-derived CDR1 and CDR2 are ENHRY and SYGVKD. CDR3 length: 13 residues.

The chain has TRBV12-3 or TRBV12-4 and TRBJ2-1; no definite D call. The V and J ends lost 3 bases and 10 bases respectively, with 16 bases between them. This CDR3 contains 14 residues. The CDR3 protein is CASSFSALGSEQFF. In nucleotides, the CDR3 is TGTGCCAGCAGTTTTTCTGCTCTAGGGTCCGAGCAGTTCTTC.

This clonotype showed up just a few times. CDR3 sequence: CASSAPPGQGAIGYTF. CDR3 nucleotides: TGTGCCAGCAGCGCACCCCCGGGACAGGGGGCAATTGGCTACACCTTC. The V call is TRBV5-4, the J call TRBJ1-2; 12 bases are shared with TRBD1. The CDR3 consists of 16 residues. Germline CDR1 SGHNT, CDR2 YYREEE (reference sequence). Unmatched junction bases numbered 11, after V lost 4 bases and J lost 7 bases.

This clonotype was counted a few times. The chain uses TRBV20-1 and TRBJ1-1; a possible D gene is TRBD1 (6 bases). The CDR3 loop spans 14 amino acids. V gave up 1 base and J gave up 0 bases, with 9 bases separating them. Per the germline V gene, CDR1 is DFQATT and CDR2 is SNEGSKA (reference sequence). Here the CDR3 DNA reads TGCAGTGCTAGAGCAAGGGGGATGAACACTGAAGCTTTCTTT. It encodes CSARARGMNTEAFF.

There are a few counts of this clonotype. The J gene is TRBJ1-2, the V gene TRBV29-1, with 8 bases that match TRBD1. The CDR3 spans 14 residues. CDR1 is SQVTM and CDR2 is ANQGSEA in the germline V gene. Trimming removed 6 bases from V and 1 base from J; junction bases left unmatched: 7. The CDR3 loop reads CSVSPGGDNYGYTF. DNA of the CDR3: TGCAGCGTGAGCCCAGGGGGCGATAACTATGGCTACACCTTC. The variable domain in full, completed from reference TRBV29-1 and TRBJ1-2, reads SAVISQKPSRDICQRGTSLTIQCQVDSQVTMMFWYRQQPGQSLTLIATANQGSEATYESGFVIDKFPISRPNLTFSTLTVSNMSPEDSSIYLCSVSPGGDNYGYTFGSGTRLTVV.